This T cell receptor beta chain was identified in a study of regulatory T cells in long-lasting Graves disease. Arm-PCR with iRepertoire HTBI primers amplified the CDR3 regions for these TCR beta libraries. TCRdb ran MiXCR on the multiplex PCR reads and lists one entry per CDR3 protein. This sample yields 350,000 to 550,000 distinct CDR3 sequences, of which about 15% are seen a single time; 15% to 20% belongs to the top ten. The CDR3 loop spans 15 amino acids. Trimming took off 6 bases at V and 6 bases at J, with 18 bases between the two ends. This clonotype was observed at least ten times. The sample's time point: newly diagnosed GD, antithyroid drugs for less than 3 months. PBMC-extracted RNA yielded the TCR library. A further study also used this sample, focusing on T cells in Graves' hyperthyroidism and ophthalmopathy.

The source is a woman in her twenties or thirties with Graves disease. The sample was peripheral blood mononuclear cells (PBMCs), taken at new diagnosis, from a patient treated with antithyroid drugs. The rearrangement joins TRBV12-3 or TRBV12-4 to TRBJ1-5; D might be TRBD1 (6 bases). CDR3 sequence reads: CASRPRGGATQPQHF. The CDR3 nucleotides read TGTGCCAGCAGACCCCGTGGGGGGGCGACTCAGCCCCAGCATTTT.